Following are 28 T cell receptor beta chains from one sample sequenced in a study of blood T cell repertoires in COVID-19. Sequencing was performed with immunoSEQ multiplex PCR; in TCRdb, only in-frame clones are kept and a portion is missing. The sample lists roughly 500,000 clones, roughly nine tenths occurring once. The sequenced sample was peripheral blood. Receptors originate from a man aged 18 to 35 with COVID-19, enrolled during active disease.

The chain is built from TRBV5-5 and TRBJ2-1, with TRBD1 matching over 11 bases. From germline, CDR1 is SGHKS and CDR2 YYEKEE (reference sequence). This CDR3 has 12 residues. After removal of 3 bases from V and 12 bases from J, the junction contained 2 bases not matched to a gene. The CDR3 spells CASSSGTGGQFF. The CDR3 nucleotides are TGTGCCAGCAGCTCAGGGACAGGGGGGCAGTTCTTC. Full variable domain (rest looked up from reference TRBV5-5 and TRBJ2-1): DAGVTQSPTHLIKTRGQQVTLRCSPISGHKSVSWYQQVLGQGPQFIFQYYEKEERGRGNFPDRFSARQFPNYSSELNVNALLLGDSALYLCASSSGTGGQFFGPGTRLTVL.

The chain joins TRBV5-6 to TRBJ2-5, with 8 bases aligning to TRBD2. The V gene end was trimmed by 1 base and the J gene end by 5 bases; junction bases not matched to a gene: 4. The CDR3 is made up of 14 amino acids. From germline, CDR1 is SGHDT and CDR2 YYEEEE. This chain's CDR3 is CASSLPGGPETQYF. DNA of the CDR3: TGTGCCAGCAGCTTGCCGGGGGGGCCCGAGACCCAGTACTTC.

This clone is a singleton in its sample. The V and J genes are TRBV27 and TRBJ1-3, with 7 bases that match TRBD1. Germline V lookup: CDR1 MNHEY, CDR2 SMNVEV (reference sequence). The CDR3 loop spans 13 amino acids. Trimming took 9 bases from V and 4 from J; bases not matched to a gene: 6. For the CDR3, the DNA is TGTGCCAGTCGACAGGGAGGAGGAAACACCATATATTTT. The encoded protein is CASRQGGGNTIYF.

The rearrangement uses TRBV12-3 or TRBV12-4 and TRBJ1-1; D possibly corresponds to TRBD1 (5 bases). The CDR3 is 12 residues long. V shed 5 bases and J shed 6 bases, with 10 bases lying between them. The CDR3 DNA reads TGTGCCAGCAGTCCTGGGGGGGCTGAAGCTTTCTTT. It is translated as CASSPGGAEAFF.

V is TRBV27 and J is TRBJ2-2, with D tentatively TRBD2 (7 bases). This CDR3 has 18 residues. Germline CDR1 and CDR2: MNHEY and SMNVEV (reference sequence). The V gene lost 6 bases and the J gene lost 3 bases, with 23 bases spanning the gap. CDR3: CASSPGRGAGRDTGELFF. DNA for the CDR3: TGTGCCAGCAGCCCTGGACGGGGGGCGGGGAGGGACACCGGGGAGCTGTTTTTT.

This chain joins TRBV19 and TRBJ1-2, with TRBD1 identical over 9 bases. V trimming: 0 bases; J trimming: 8 bases; junction bases outside the gene matches: 10. The CDR3 spans 16 residues. The V gene's germline CDR1 is LNHDA and CDR2 SQIVND (reference sequence). CDR3 bases: TGTGCCAGTAGTATAGATCCCACAGGGGGCGTAGGAGGCTACACCTTC. Its protein is CASSIDPTGGVGGYTF.

The chain is built from TRBV7-2 and TRBJ1-5; possible D gene TRBD1, 5 bases. CDR1 is SGHTA, CDR2 FQGNSA, per germline. The CDR3 covers 15 residues. Trimming took 6 bases from V and 0 from J, leaving 12 bases between them. CDR3 nucleotides: TGTGCCAGCAGGGACGGGGACTATAGCAATCAGCCCCAGCATTTT. It encodes CASRDGDYSNQPQHF.

The chain employs TRBV30 and TRBJ2-7; TRBD1 aligns across 10 bases. The CDR3 covers 14 residues. Germline V gene data show CDR1 as GTSNPN and CDR2 as SVGIG (reference sequence). The V gene end was trimmed by 1 base and the J gene end by 7 bases; junction bases not matched to a gene: 7. The CDR3 is CAWSGGQGLREQYF. CDR3 bases: TGTGCCTGGAGTGGGGGACAGGGGCTGAGGGAGCAGTACTTC.

This chain connects TRBV18 to TRBJ2-5; D perhaps matches TRBD2 (8 bases). Germline values: CDR1 KGHSH, CDR2 LQKENI. V gave up 6 bases and J gave up 5 bases, with 19 bases separating them. The CDR3 loop spans 15 amino acids. The CDR3 sequence: CASSPGGGGFETQYF. The CDR3 DNA sequence: TGTGCCAGCTCCCCGGGAGGGGGCGGATTCGAGACCCAGTACTTC.

The V and J genes are TRBV3-1 (or the pseudogene TRBV3-2) and TRBJ1-2, with TRBD1 matching 10 bases. This CDR3 is 15 amino acids long. In germline, CDR1 is LGHDT, CDR2 YNNKEL (reference sequence). V gave up 1 base and J gave up 5 bases; unmatched junction bases: 4. The CDR3: CASSQGPGQGYGYTF. The CDR3 bases are TGTGCCAGCAGCCAAGGACCGGGACAGGGGTATGGCTACACCTTC.

The chain couples TRBV19 to TRBJ2-2, with D maybe TRBD1 (6 bases). The germline V gene encodes CDR1 LNHDA and CDR2 SQIVND (reference sequence). There are 15 residues in the CDR3. V lost 5 bases and J lost 4, with 14 bases in between. As DNA, the CDR3 is TGTGCCAGTAGTGTAGGCCTCAGGGGCACCGGGGAGCTGTTTTTT. It encodes CASSVGLRGTGELFF.

The V call is TRBV12-3 or TRBV12-4, the J call TRBJ2-5, with D tentatively TRBD2 (6 bases). Trimming stripped 7 bases from V and 5 bases from J, with 14 bases between. The length of the CDR3 is 13 residues. CDR3 region: CASTDYEGETQYF. CDR3 nucleotide sequence: TGTGCCAGCACGGACTACGAGGGGGAGACCCAGTACTTC.

This clone is a singleton in its sample. The gene calls are TRBV29-1 and TRBJ1-2, with 9 bases lining up with TRBD1. CDR1 is SQVTM and CDR2 is ANQGSEA in the germline V gene. CDR3 length: 13 residues. The V and J ends lost 6 bases and 5 bases, in that order; junction bases with no gene match: 7. This CDR3 is CSVLTGGGYGYTF. The CDR3 DNA is TGCAGCGTCCTAACAGGGGGCGGTTATGGCTACACCTTC.

This rearrangement joins TRBV6-5 to TRBJ2-7; TRBD2 matches 8 bases. After removal of 6 bases from V and 1 base from J, the junction contained 8 bases not matched to a gene. The CDR3 runs 15 residues. From germline, CDR1 is MNHEY and CDR2 SVGAGI. The CDR3 sequence is CASSLKAGASYEQYF. As DNA, the CDR3 is TGTGCCAGCAGCCTCAAAGCGGGAGCTTCCTACGAGCAGTACTTC.

The CDR3 loop is CASRRQGQNTEAFF. DNA of the CDR3: TGTGCCAGCAGGAGACAGGGCCAGAACACTGAAGCTTTCTTT. The J gene is TRBJ1-1, the V gene TRBV6-5; 7 nucleotides align to TRBD1. The germline CDR1 and CDR2 sequences are MNHEY and SVGAGI. Germline trimming cut 6 bases from V and 1 base from J; bases unmatched to any gene: 5. This CDR3 spans 14 amino acids.

The gene calls are TRBV10-3 and TRBJ2-3; D remains ambiguous. Germline V gene sequence: CDR1 ENHRY, CDR2 SYGVKD. There are 12 residues in the CDR3. V shed 10 bases and J shed 5 bases, with 13 bases lying between them. The CDR3 loop is CATSSRIDTQYF. The CDR3 DNA sequence: TGTGCCACTTCGAGCCGAATAGATACGCAGTATTTT.

The genes are TRBV3-1 (or the pseudogene TRBV3-2) and TRBJ2-7, with D perhaps TRBD2 (5 bases). The V gene's germline CDR1 is LGHDT and CDR2 YNNKEL (reference sequence). Trimming took off 4 bases at V and 7 bases at J, with 14 bases between the two ends. This CDR3 has 13 residues. The CDR3 region is CASSPPGLREQYF. Here the CDR3 DNA reads TGTGCCAGCAGCCCCCCGGGATTGAGAGAGCAGTACTTC.

CDR3 nucleotide sequence: TGTGCCTGGAGTACGGCGTTGACGGGAAGCTCCTACAATGAGCAGTTCTTC. Protein sequence: CAWSTALTGSSYNEQFF. The rearrangement joins TRBV30 to TRBJ2-1, with TRBD2 as a possible D gene (5 bases). V was trimmed by 2 bases and J by 0 bases, leaving 17 bases between them. CDR3 length: 17 residues. The germline V gene encodes CDR1 GTSNPN and CDR2 SVGIG (reference sequence).

The rearrangement uses TRBV6-1 and TRBJ2-3, with D perhaps TRBD2 (5 bases). Per germline, CDR1 MNHNS and CDR2 SASEGT. The CDR3 has 15 amino acids. Trimming left V 2 bases short and J 0 bases short, with 9 bases between. The CDR3 loop reads CASSESRGSTDTQYF. In DNA, the CDR3 is TGTGCCAGCAGTGAATCGCGCGGGAGCACAGATACGCAGTATTTT.

This chain joins TRBV7-9 and TRBJ2-2, with 8 positions matching TRBD2. J gave up 5 bases and V 5 bases, and 10 bases lay outside the gene matches. There are 16 residues in the CDR3. From germline, CDR1 is SEHNR and CDR2 FQNEAQ (reference sequence). CDR3 amino acids: CASSGVLAGGTGELFF. The CDR3 nucleotides are TGTGCCAGCAGCGGAGTTCTAGCGGGTGGAACCGGGGAGCTGTTTTTT.

The CDR3 region has the DNA TGTGCCAGCATGAGCGCACCCTACAATGAGCAGTTCTTC. Translated: CASMSAPYNEQFF. This rearrangement joins TRBV6-5 to TRBJ2-1; D unresolved. Per the germline V gene, CDR1 is MNHEY and CDR2 is SVGAGI. The V end was cut by 7 bases, the J end by 2 bases, with 9 bases between. The CDR3 loop spans 13 amino acids.

The chain joins TRBV7-9 to TRBJ1-4; 7 nucleotides agree with TRBD1. The CDR3 spans 15 residues. V lost 1 base to trimming and J lost 4 bases; unmatched junction nucleotides: 3. Per germline, CDR1 SEHNR and CDR2 FQNEAQ (reference sequence). This CDR3 is CASSLEGAGNEKLFF. The CDR3 DNA reads TGTGCCAGCAGCTTAGAGGGGGCCGGTAATGAAAAACTGTTTTTT.

This clone was observed many times. The chain uses TRBV5-1 and TRBJ2-7, with D possibly matching TRBD2 (6 bases). CDR1 SGHRS and CDR2 YFSETQ come from the germline V gene. V dropped 0 bases and J dropped 11 bases, with 18 bases sitting between them. This CDR3 is 14 amino acids long. In DNA, the CDR3 is TGCGCCAGCAGCTTGGACCTCCGGCGGGGACCGGAGTACTTC. It yields the protein CASSLDLRRGPEYF.

The genes are TRBV5-1 and TRBJ2-1; 7 bases align to TRBD1. CDR3 size: 15 residues. The V gene end was trimmed by 3 bases and the J gene end by 6 bases; junction bases not matched to a gene: 9. Germline V gene lookup returns CDR1 SGHRS and CDR2 YFSETQ. CDR3: CASSSSETGINEQFF. The CDR3 nucleotides are TGCGCCAGCAGCTCCTCCGAGACAGGGATCAATGAGCAGTTCTTC.

V and J are TRBV5-1 and TRBJ2-3; a weak D match, TRBD1 (6 bases). CDR3 length equals 15 residues. V was shortened by 2 bases and J by 1 base, with 11 bases between the two germline ends. CDR1 and CDR2 (germline): SGHRS, YFSETQ. The CDR3 nucleotides read TGCGCCAGCAGCTTACAGGGTGAGGGCACAGATACGCAGTATTTT. As protein: CASSLQGEGTDTQYF. Full variable domain (outside the CDR3, taken from reference TRBV5-1 and TRBJ2-3): KAGVTQTPRYLIKTRGQQVTLSCSPISGHRSVSWYQQTPGQGLQFLFEYFSETQRNKGNFPGRFSGRQFSNSRSEMNVSTLELGDSALYLCASSLQGEGTDTQYFGPGTRLTVL.

Concerning this clone itself: This CDR3 is also generated by other DNA sequences in the sample. The chain couples TRBV11-3 to TRBJ2-3; TRBD2 aligns across 7 bases. Germline V gene lookup returns CDR1 SGHNT and CDR2 YENEEA. With 3 bases clipped from V and 3 bases from J, the junction kept 3 bases outside the gene matches. This CDR3 spans 14 amino acids. CDR3 sequence: CASSLGLSTDTQYF. CDR3 nucleotides: TGTGCCAGCAGCTTGGGACTATCTACAGATACGCAGTATTTT.

This chain joins TRBV11-2 and TRBJ2-3, with D perhaps matching TRBD1 (5 bases). Germline CDR1 is SGHAT and CDR2 is FQNNGV. The CDR3 runs to 15 residues. Trimming pared 0 bases from V and 8 bases from J, leaving 15 bases between. CDR3 amino acids: CASSLDSRRESTQYF. CDR3 DNA sequence: TGTGCCAGCAGCTTAGACTCTCGCAGGGAATCTACGCAGTATTTT.

The genes are TRBV19 and TRBJ1-4; 10 bases are shared with TRBD1. The V gene end was trimmed by 7 bases and the J gene end by 8 bases; junction bases not matched to a gene: 10. This CDR3 has 15 residues. Germline CDR1 LNHDA, CDR2 SQIVND (reference sequence). The CDR3 DNA reads TGTGCCAGTATAGGCCGGGACAGGGGATCAGAAAAACTGTTTTTT. It specifies CASIGRDRGSEKLFF.